A single T cell receptor beta chain is shown here with its context. RNA extraction used unfractionated whole blood as the source of total RNA. The sample comes from a study of human T cells and chemical hapten exposure. Per germline, CDR1 MNHEY and CDR2 SVGAGI. Trimming removed 7 bases at V and 0 bases at J, with 18 bases between. This CDR3 is built from 16 residues. The library gave individual cDNA molecules unique molecular identifiers. TCRdb redid the calling of the reads with MiXCR, one entry per CDR3 protein. The data show around 120,000 distinct CDR3 sequences, over 7.5% seen once. Sequenced material: whole blood. The rearrangement joins TRBV6-5 to TRBJ1-1; D perhaps matches TRBD1 (6 bases). This TCR was recovered from a human donor in good health. Some clones in this sample may be carry-over from other donors' samples. This CDR3 is CASIFRSGQMNTEAFF. CDR3 in DNA: TGTGCCAGCATTTTCCGATCGGGACAAATGAACACTGAAGCTTTCTTT.